Sequencing of this T cell receptor beta chain was carried out in a study of OX40 agonist ivuxolimab in advanced cancers. The protocol was immunoSEQ multiplex PCR, while the TCRdb copy is restricted to in-frame clones and leaves out a portion. The top ten clones hold 8.4% of a sample with roughly 83,000 clones, 91% of them seen once. V lost 2 bases and J lost 2, with 7 bases in between. Germline V gene sequence: CDR1 GTSNPN, CDR2 SVGIG (reference sequence). This CDR3 region has 12 residues. This TCR derives from an adult with an advanced solid tumor such as melanoma, head and neck, liver or kidney cancer. Sequenced here: CD4+ or CD8+ T cells sorted from blood, sampled in a trial of the OX40 agonist ivuxolimab. This chain uses TRBV30 with TRBJ2-7, with D hard to call. CDR3 loop: CAWSSTAYEQYF. The CDR3 DNA is TGTGCCTGGAGTTCAACGGCCTACGAGCAGTACTTC.